What follows are 18 T cell receptor beta chains derived from one specimen sequenced in a study of blood T cell repertoires in COVID-19. TCRdb's table, derived via immunoSEQ multiplex PCR, lists solely in-frame clones and lacks some. The data show about 50,000 clones, over 80% seen once. The sequenced material came from peripheral blood. The receptors shown here come from a human donor with active COVID-19. The donor label of this sample is uncertain.

This chain uses TRBV7-9 with TRBJ2-1; 13 nucleotides line up with TRBD2. V trimming: 5 bases; J trimming: 10 bases; junction bases outside the gene matches: 14. CDR1 SEHNR and CDR2 FQNEAQ come from the germline V gene (reference sequence). The CDR3 has 17 residues. In DNA, the CDR3 is TGTGCCAGCAGCCTGACGCCGGGACTAGCGGGAAATAGGGAGCAGTTCTTC. This translates into CASSLTPGLAGNREQFF. Together with reference TRBV7-9 and TRBJ2-1, the CDR3 gives the full variable domain: DTGVSQNPRHKITKRGQNVTFRCDPISEHNRLYWYRQTLGQGPEFLTYFQNEAQLEKSRLLSDRFSAERPKGSFSTLEIQRTEQGDSAMYLCASSLTPGLAGNREQFFGPGTRLTVL.

This chain links TRBV19 with TRBJ2-2, with D possibly TRBD1 on 6 matching bases. Trimming removed 5 bases at V and 1 base at J, with 14 bases between. The CDR3 sequence is 16 residues long. CDR1 and CDR2 (germline): LNHDA, SQIVND (reference sequence). CDR3 nucleotides: TGTGCCAGTAGTCGAGGGGGACACCTGAACACCGGGGAGCTGTTTTTT. Translating it yields CASSRGGHLNTGELFF.

The V call is TRBV29-1, the J call TRBJ2-3; tentatively, D is TRBD1 (5 bases). The CDR3 runs 14 residues. Germline V gene lookup returns CDR1 SQVTM and CDR2 ANQGSEA. Trimming cost V 1 base and J 0 bases, with 8 bases left between them. CDR3 in amino acids: CSVEGPGSTDTQYF. DNA of the CDR3: TGCAGCGTTGAAGGTCCAGGGAGCACAGATACGCAGTATTTT.

The V gene is TRBV14, the J gene TRBJ2-3, with D tentatively TRBD1 (6 bases). CDR1 is SGHDN and CDR2 is FVKESK in the germline V gene. There are 13 residues in the CDR3. V was pared by 4 bases and J by 4 bases, with 9 bases between. CDR3 in amino acids: CASSPAGADTQYF. CDR3 bases: TGTGCCAGCAGCCCGGCAGGGGCAGATACGCAGTATTTT.

V usage is TRBV28 and J usage is TRBJ2-2; the match to TRBD2 covers 7 bases. This CDR3 contains 15 residues. Trimming took 6 bases from V and 3 from J; bases not matched to a gene: 7. From germline, CDR1 is MDHEN and CDR2 SYDVKM. CDR3 sequence: CASRDVREHTGELFF. CDR3 DNA sequence: TGTGCCAGCAGGGACGTGCGGGAGCACACCGGGGAGCTGTTTTTT.

The chain uses TRBV18 and TRBJ1-2; 7 nucleotides align to TRBD1. CDR1 is KGHSH and CDR2 is LQKENI in the germline V gene. Losses at the gene ends were 3 bases for V and 2 bases for J; bases not matched to a gene: 6. This CDR3 region has 15 residues. This chain's CDR3 is CASSPGTEANYGYTF. As DNA, the CDR3 is TGTGCCAGCTCACCCGGGACAGAGGCAAACTATGGCTACACCTTC.

Only one count was recorded for this clone. This sequence joins TRBV10-3 and TRBJ1-1; TRBD1 agrees at 7 bases. The CDR3 runs to 13 residues. V gave up 5 bases and J gave up 5 bases; unmatched junction bases: 5. Per the germline V gene, CDR1 is ENHRY and CDR2 is SYGVKD. The CDR3 protein is CAISIPGGTEAFF. The CDR3 DNA is TGTGCCATCAGTATCCCAGGGGGGACTGAAGCTTTCTTT.

The chain couples TRBV5-1 to TRBJ1-6, with D possibly matching TRBD1 (6 bases). This CDR3 has 15 amino acids. V was pared by 4 bases and J by 6 bases, with 14 bases between. CDR1 is SGHRS, CDR2 YFSETQ, per germline. CDR3 bases: TGCGCCAGCAGCATCGGGACACGCGGTAATTCACCCCTCCACTTT. This translates into CASSIGTRGNSPLHF. Full variable domain (outside the CDR3, taken from reference TRBV5-1 and TRBJ1-6): KAGVTQTPRYLIKTRGQQVTLSCSPISGHRSVSWYQQTPGQGLQFLFEYFSETQRNKGNFPGRFSGRQFSNSRSEMNVSTLELGDSALYLCASSIGTRGNSPLHFGNGTRLTVT.

This clone was seen a handful of times. This rearrangement joins TRBV5-1 to TRBJ1-3; 7 bases line up with TRBD1. Trimming cost V 3 bases and J 2 bases; bases outside gene matches: 2. CDR3 length: 14 amino acids. Germline CDR1 reads SGHRS; CDR2 reads YFSETQ. DNA of the CDR3: TGCGCCAGCAGCTCGGACAGGCCTGGAAACACCATATATTTT. Its protein is CASSSDRPGNTIYF.

V and J are TRBV28 and TRBJ1-6; no clear D. V was clipped by 4 bases and J by 9 bases, with 16 bases between them. In germline, CDR1 is MDHEN, CDR2 SYDVKM. The CDR3 length is 15 residues. CDR3 bases: TGTGCCAGCAGTTCTAACTTGGGCGCGAGTTCACCCCTCCACTTT. Its translation: CASSSNLGASSPLHF.

The count of this clone is one. The V call is TRBV12-3 or TRBV12-4, the J call TRBJ2-5, with a tentative D call TRBD2 (6 bases). The CDR3 contains 12 residues. V lost 4 bases to trimming and J lost 5 bases, with 8 bases between them. The CDR3 is CASSSEGETQYF. In DNA form, the CDR3 reads TGTGCCAGCAGTTCGGAGGGGGAGACCCAGTACTTC.

The count of this clone is one. The V call is TRBV11-3, the J call TRBJ2-2, with D possibly being TRBD1 (5 bases). Germline V gives CDR1 SGHNT, CDR2 YENEEA. The CDR3 is 15 residues long. The V gene lost 5 bases and the J gene lost 1 base, with 11 bases spanning the gap. CDR3 residues: CASSRRALNTGELFF. Here the CDR3 DNA reads TGTGCCAGCAGCCGCAGGGCCTTGAACACCGGGGAGCTGTTTTTT. The variable domain in full, with the rest retrieved from reference TRBV11-3 and TRBJ2-2, is EAGVVQSPRYKIIEKKQPVAFWCNPISGHNTLYWYLQNLGQGPELLIRYENEEAVDDSQLPKDRFSAERLKGVDSTLKIQPAELGDSAVYLCASSRRALNTGELFFGEGSRLTVL.

The chain links TRBV2 to TRBJ1-3; 8 positions agree with TRBD1. Losses at the gene ends were 6 bases for V and 2 bases for J; bases not matched to a gene: 3. This CDR3 has 14 residues. From germline, CDR1 is SNHLY and CDR2 FYNNEI. The CDR3: CASRPDRAGNTIYF. CDR3 sequence (DNA): TGTGCCAGCAGACCGGACAGGGCTGGAAACACCATATATTTT. Variable domain in full (rest from reference TRBV2 and TRBJ1-3): EPEVTQTPSHQVTQMGQEVILRCVPISNHLYFYWYRQILGQKVEFLVSFYNNEISEKSEIFDDQFSVERPDGSNFTLKIRSTKLEDSAMYFCASRPDRAGNTIYFGEGSWLTVV.

V is TRBV5-1 and J is TRBJ2-2; the match to TRBD1 covers 8 bases. Germline CDR1 SGHRS, CDR2 YFSETQ. The length of the CDR3 is 18 residues. With V trimmed by 4 bases and J by 6 bases, 17 bases remained unmatched. The CDR3 protein is CASSPQGQGPGYAGELFF. The CDR3 region has the DNA TGCGCCAGCAGCCCACAAGGACAGGGACCAGGGTATGCCGGGGAGCTGTTTTTT.

A single count supports this clone. The chain combines TRBV6-5 with TRBJ2-5; 8 bases are a match to TRBD1. This CDR3 spans 15 amino acids. The V gene's germline CDR1 is MNHEY and CDR2 SVGAGI. With V trimmed by 5 bases and J by 7 bases, 12 bases remained unmatched. In DNA form, the CDR3 reads TGTGCCAGCAGTACCTGGGACAGGTCCTCGGGGACCCAGTACTTC. Protein: CASSTWDRSSGTQYF.

The rearrangement joins TRBV5-1 to TRBJ2-3; TRBD2 aligns across 8 bases. Germline assignment: CDR1 SGHRS and CDR2 YFSETQ. CDR3 length: 18 amino acids. Trimming removed 3 bases from V and 0 bases from J; junction bases left unmatched: 12. CDR3 in DNA: TGCGCCAGCAGCTCCACCCCCGGGAGGGCTTCTAGCACAGATACGCAGTATTTT. The encoded protein is CASSSTPGRASSTDTQYF.

CDR3 DNA sequence: TGTGCTAGTGGTTTCGCCGGGGGCACTGAAGCTTTCTTT. Translated, it gives CASGFAGGTEAFF. V usage is TRBV12-5 and J usage is TRBJ1-1; maybe TRBD1 (5 bases). The CDR3 is made up of 13 amino acids. Looked up from germline, CDR1 is LGHNT and CDR2 is FRNRAP. V lost 3 bases and J lost 4, with 9 bases in between. The variable domain in full, with the rest retrieved from reference TRBV12-5 and TRBJ1-1, is DARVTQTPRHKVTEMGQEVTMRCQPILGHNTVFWYRQTMMQGLELLAYFRNRAPLDDSGMPKDRFSAEMPDATLATLKIQPSEPRDSAVYFCASGFAGGTEAFFGQGTRLTVV.

V is TRBV5-1 and J is TRBJ2-3; 8 positions agree with TRBD2. Germline V gene lookup returns CDR1 SGHRS and CDR2 YFSETQ. The trim removed 0 bases at V and 1 base at J, leaving 1 base unmatched. This CDR3 has 15 amino acids. This CDR3 reads CASSLVLAGTDTQYF. CDR3 in DNA: TGCGCCAGCAGCTTGGTACTAGCGGGCACAGATACGCAGTATTTT.